Reported below is one T cell receptor (beta chain). Its antigen is unidentified. The data stem from a study of cytomegalovirus exposure and HLA in healthy donors. V dropped 6 bases and J dropped 2; count of bases not matched to a gene: 10. The CDR3 contains 16 residues. Germline assignment: CDR1 MDHEN and CDR2 SYDVKM. Amplification used 60 Vbeta primers and 13 Jbeta primers. Per the study methods: Later, an analysis found about 77 million unique TCR beta chains, and around 10 million of these were shared. Generated by immunoSEQ multiplex PCR, the TCRdb table keeps only in-frame clones and is missing some. The DNA gave D and trimming, while V, J and clone size come from that table. This sample yields around 37,000 clones, of which approximately 80% are seen a single time; about 10% belongs to the top ten. Study-wide findings and caveats: Listed as cytomegalovirus-associated were 170 or so TCR beta chains.

This chain joins TRBV28 and TRBJ2-1; 7 nucleotides align to TRBD2. The sequence came from a woman in her late teens or twenties in good health and CMV-seropositive. The material sequenced was PBMCs. For the CDR3, the DNA is TGTGCCAGCAGATCTCCCGGGGAGGGAGCCTACAATGAGCAGTTCTTC. Encoded protein: CASRSPGEGAYNEQFF.